The rows below give T cell receptor beta chains drawn from one sample of a study of blood T cell repertoires in COVID-19. Here immunoSEQ multiplex PCR was the method, and the copy in TCRdb shows in-frame clones only, minus some. The sample lists about 180,000 clones; 79% were seen once. The sample comprised peripheral blood. The receptors here all came from a woman aged 55-69 years with COVID-19, enrolled during active disease. The CDR3 runs from the conserved cysteine through the conserved F or W. The D gene is left open where the match is weak. Size is stated for part of the rows, as once, few or many counts, or as a class when the clone is expanded.

D: -
V: TRBV19
J: TRBJ2-1
size: -
length: 18
CDR3: CASSMALGGHRSYNEQFF
DNA: TGTGCCAGTAGTATGGCCCTCGGCGGTCACCGCTCCTACAATGAGCAGTTCTTC

D: -
V: TRBV7-7
J: TRBJ2-1
size: -
length: 14
CDR3: CASSPTWRNNEQFF
DNA: TGTGCTAGCAGCCCAACCTGGAGGAACAATGAGCAGTTCTTC

D: TRBD1
V: TRBV28
J: TRBJ2-7
size: -
length: 13
CDR3: CASSLGTAYEQYF
DNA: TGTGCCAGCAGTCTCGGGACAGCCTACGAGCAGTACTTC

D: TRBD1
V: TRBV19
J: TRBJ2-7
size: -
length: 16
CDR3: CASSMIFAGGKHEQYF
DNA: TGTGCCAGTAGTATGATCTTTGCAGGGGGAAAGCACGAGCAGTACTTC

D: TRBD2
V: TRBV11-3
J: TRBJ2-1
size: -
length: 14
CDR3: CASSLGSGRDEQFF
DNA: TGTGCCAGCAGCTTAGGTAGCGGGAGGGATGAGCAGTTCTTC

D: TRBD1
V: TRBV6-5
J: TRBJ1-3
size: -
length: 15
CDR3: CASRPPGTGRNTIYF
DNA: TGTGCCAGCAGACCACCCGGGACAGGGAGAAACACCATATATTTT

D: -
V: TRBV28
J: TRBJ1-4
size: few
length: 13
CDR3: CASSSYPYEKLFF
DNA: TGTGCCAGCAGTTCTTATCCCTACGAAAAACTGTTTTTT

D: -
V: TRBV15
J: TRBJ1-6
size: -
length: 15
CDR3: CATSRETVRNSPLHF
DNA: TGTGCCACCAGCAGAGAGACTGTGCGGAATTCACCCCTCCACTTT

D: TRBD1
V: TRBV9
J: TRBJ2-7
size: -
length: 15
CDR3: CASSVGGQGVHEQYF
DNA: TGTGCCAGCAGCGTAGGAGGACAGGGTGTCCACGAGCAGTACTTC

D: -
V: TRBV3-1/TRBV3-2
J: TRBJ1-3
size: -
length: 13
CDR3: CASSQARGNTIYF
DNA: TGTGCCAGCAGCCAAGCTAGGGGAAACACCATATATTTT

D: TRBD1
V: TRBV4-3
J: TRBJ1-2
size: -
length: 16
CDR3: CASSHSGTASNYGYTF
DNA: TGCGCCAGCAGCCACTCCGGGACAGCGAGTAACTATGGCTACACCTTC

D: -
V: TRBV7-5
J: TRBJ1-6
size: -
length: 19
CDR3: CARSLDRQGVGSGNSPLHF
DNA: -

D: TRBD1
V: TRBV19
J: TRBJ1-5
size: -
length: 15
CDR3: CASSLGQGGNQPQHF
DNA: TGTGCCAGTAGTTTAGGACAGGGCGGCAATCAGCCCCAGCATTTT

D: -
V: TRBV5-4
J: TRBJ1-4
size: -
length: 17
CDR3: CASSSRTDTATNEKLFF
DNA: TGTGCCAGCAGCTCTAGGACAGATACCGCAACTAATGAAAAACTGTTTTTT

D: TRBD2
V: TRBV25-1
J: TRBJ2-5
size: -
length: 16
CDR3: CASSPRTSGGPMAQYF
DNA: TGTGCCAGCAGTCCCCGGACTAGCGGGGGCCCAATGGCCCAGTACTTC

D: TRBD2
V: TRBV5-4
J: TRBJ2-3
size: -
length: 16
CDR3: CASMTSGGAFTDTQYF
DNA: TGTGCCAGCATGACTAGCGGGGGGGCTTTCACAGATACGCAGTATTTT

D: -
V: TRBV6-5
J: TRBJ1-3
size: -
length: 15
CDR3: CASRLPGGSGNTIYF
DNA: TGTGCCAGCAGGCTTCCTGGAGGATCTGGAAACACCATATATTTT

D: -
V: TRBV6-5
J: TRBJ2-1
size: -
length: 14
CDR3: CASSATGTSNEQFF
DNA: TGTGCCAGCAGCGCTACGGGGACATCCAATGAGCAGTTCTTC

D: -
V: TRBV9
J: TRBJ1-3
size: -
length: 16
CDR3: CASSVDPRGKDNTIYF
DNA: TGTGCCAGCAGCGTAGACCCCAGGGGCAAGGATAACACCATATATTTT

D: -
V: TRBV7-9
J: TRBJ2-6
size: -
length: 16
CDR3: CASSSQVPSGANVLTF
DNA: TGTGCCAGCAGCTCACAGGTCCCCTCTGGGGCCAACGTCCTGACTTTC

D: TRBD2
V: TRBV7-9
J: TRBJ2-1
size: -
length: 20
CDR3: CASTPGTSGLIPSSYNEQFF
DNA: TGTGCCAGCACCCCCGGGACTAGCGGCTTAATACCTAGCTCCTACAATGAGCAGTTCTTC

D: TRBD1
V: TRBV14
J: TRBJ1-3
size: -
length: 14
CDR3: CASSPDRAGNTIYF
DNA: TGTGCCAGCAGCCCGGACAGGGCTGGAAACACCATATATTTT

D: TRBD1
V: TRBV29-1
J: TRBJ2-2
size: -
length: 15
CDR3: CSVEDMTGRTGELFF
DNA: TGCAGCGTTGAAGATATGACAGGGCGCACCGGGGAGCTGTTTTTT

D: -
V: TRBV7-3
J: TRBJ2-1
size: -
length: 13
CDR3: CASSLIGDNEQFF
DNA: TGTGCCAGCAGCTTAATCGGTGACAATGAGCAGTTCTTC

D: -
V: TRBV21-1
J: TRBJ1-5
size: -
length: 18
CDR3: CASSERVAREGSNQPQHF
DNA: TGTGCCAGCAGCGAAAGGGTGGCCAGGGAGGGTAGCAATCAGCCCCAGCATTTT

D: -
V: TRBV7-3
J: TRBJ2-1
size: -
length: 14
CDR3: CASSPPEVMNEQFF
DNA: TGTGCCAGCAGCCCCCCGGAGGTGATGAATGAGCAGTTCTTC

D: TRBD1
V: TRBV19
J: TRBJ2-5
size: -
length: 17
CDR3: CASSFNSWTGGRETQYF
DNA: TGTGCCAGTAGTTTCAATAGTTGGACAGGGGGCCGGGAGACCCAGTACTTC

D: TRBD2
V: TRBV3-1/TRBV3-2
J: TRBJ2-1
size: -
length: 16
CDR3: CASSQGSLSGRSEQFF
DNA: TGTGCCAGCAGCCAAGGCAGCCTTAGCGGGAGAAGTGAGCAGTTCTTC

D: -
V: TRBV3-1/TRBV3-2
J: TRBJ2-7
size: -
length: 17
CDR3: CASSQDARPLTSYEQYF
DNA: TGTGCCAGCAGCCAAGATGCGAGACCGCTGACATCCTACGAGCAGTACTTC

D: TRBD1
V: TRBV5-6
J: TRBJ2-1
size: -
length: 15
CDR3: CASSLEGQGKGEQFF
DNA: TGTGCCAGCAGCCTTGAGGGACAGGGTAAGGGTGAGCAGTTCTTC

D: -
V: TRBV6-5
J: TRBJ1-6
size: -
length: 14
CDR3: CASSYSASNSPLHF
DNA: TGTGCCAGCAGTTACTCAGCATCGAATTCACCCCTCCACTTT

D: TRBD1
V: TRBV19
J: TRBJ1-3
size: -
length: 16
CDR3: CASSIRGQGSGNTIYF
DNA: TGTGCCAGTAGTATACGGGGACAGGGTTCCGGAAACACCATATATTTT

D: TRBD1
V: TRBV7-3
J: TRBJ2-3
size: -
length: 16
CDR3: CASSLTRGPSTDTQYF
DNA: TGTGCCAGCAGCTTAACGAGGGGGCCGAGCACAGATACGCAGTATTTT

D: TRBD2
V: TRBV3-1/TRBV3-2
J: TRBJ2-1
size: -
length: 16
CDR3: CASSQPLAGGPGEQFF
DNA: TGTGCCAGCAGCCAGCCTCTAGCGGGAGGGCCAGGTGAGCAGTTCTTC

D: TRBD1
V: TRBV30
J: TRBJ2-1
size: -
length: 15
CDR3: CAWSRDRRIYNEQFF
DNA: TGTGCCTGGAGCCGGGACAGGAGAATATACAATGAGCAGTTCTTC

D: TRBD1
V: TRBV6-5
J: TRBJ1-2
size: -
length: 15
CDR3: CASSYYPTGGIGYTF
DNA: TGTGCCAGCAGTTACTATCCGACAGGGGGTATTGGCTACACCTTC

D: -
V: TRBV5-8
J: TRBJ1-2
size: -
length: 16
CDR3: CASSLRTVFRGYGYTF
DNA: TGTGCCAGCAGCTTACGAACAGTCTTTCGGGGCTATGGCTACACCTTC

D: TRBD1
V: TRBV18
J: TRBJ1-3
size: -
length: 15
CDR3: CASSPDRVGGNTIYF
DNA: TGTGCCAGCTCACCCGACAGGGTTGGCGGAAACACCATATATTTT

D: -
V: TRBV2
J: TRBJ1-4
size: -
length: 12
CDR3: CASSAQGERLFF
DNA: TGTGCCAGCAGTGCACAGGGTGAAAGACTGTTTTTT

D: -
V: TRBV6-5
J: TRBJ2-7
size: few
length: 14
CDR3: CASSYSAVPGEQYF
DNA: TGTGCCAGCAGTTATTCGGCAGTCCCAGGGGAGCAGTACTTC

D: TRBD1
V: TRBV7-2
J: TRBJ1-6
size: -
length: 14
CDR3: CASSLLTGRPPLHF
DNA: TGTGCCAGCAGCCTACTGACAGGGAGGCCACCCCTCCACTTT